The present T cell receptor beta chain was sequenced within a study of neoadjuvant nivolumab and ipilimumab in lung cancer. Study-level information: Patients got nivolumab 3 mg/kg on days 1, 15 and 29; combination added ipilimumab 1 mg/kg day 1.

This table comes from immunoSEQ multiplex PCR, and its TCRdb copy is limited to in-frame clones, with some not included. The sample shows about 18,000 clones, 75% to 90% of them seen only once. As regards this clone: Its antigen is as yet unknown.

Study outcomes and limitations: Only a small number of samples underwent TCR sequencing.

Trimming shortened V by 5 bases and J by 11 bases, and 13 bases separated the two germline ends. Germline assignment: CDR1 SGHTA and CDR2 FQGNSA. The CDR3 runs to 12 residues. The TCR comes from an adult with non-small cell lung cancer. The chain joins TRBV7-2 to TRBJ2-4; tentative D call: TRBD1 (6 bases). The sequenced sample was peripheral blood, obtained before neoadjuvant nivolumab, alone or with ipilimumab. CDR3 sequence (DNA): TGTGCCAGCAGCACCCTGGGGGCCCTTCAGTACTTC. This codes for CASSTLGALQYF.